This record concerns one T cell receptor (beta chain) sequence. The sample is drawn from a study of blood T cell repertoires in COVID-19. Assay used: immunoSEQ multiplex PCR; TCRdb lists only in-frame clones, some missing. The sample holds roughly 380,000 clones, approximately 89% seen once. V was cut by 2 bases and J by 4 bases, with 13 bases left in between. Germline values: CDR1 SGHNT, CDR2 YYREEE (reference sequence). The CDR3 is made up of 15 amino acids. Sequencing used peripheral blood. The chain has TRBV5-4 and TRBJ1-3; D is possibly TRBD1 (6 bases). The receptor's source is an older woman with COVID-19, enrolled during active disease. CDR3 sequence reads: CASSFSAGEGNTIYF. The CDR3 nucleotides are TGTGCCAGCAGCTTTTCGGCAGGGGAAGGAAACACCATATATTTT.